Shown below are 21 T cell receptor beta chains from a single sample sequenced in a study of post-analysis software for immune sequencing data. Study-wide findings and caveats: The five TRBV segments detected at higher frequency in patients than in controls included TRBV5-6, TRBV5-1 and TRBV20-1.

Libraries were made from TCR beta cDNA, and they carried unique molecular identifiers. TCRdb reanalysed the PCR reads using MiXCR and keeps one entry per CDR3 protein. This table has roughly 800,000 distinct CDR3 sequences, just under 30% appearing once. These receptors have no known antigen. Sequencing was carried out using blood. All receptors come from a girl aged 5 to 17 with multiple sclerosis.

In its sample, this clonotype was seen a few times. The V gene is TRBV6-1, the J gene TRBJ2-4; 7 nucleotides align to TRBD1. Germline values: CDR1 MNHNS, CDR2 SASEGT. The CDR3 length is 13 residues. J was trimmed by 5 bases and V by 9 bases; bases with no gene match: 7. CDR3 coding DNA: TGTGCCAGTCGTGCGCAGGGGGAAAACATTCAGTACTTC. Amino acid sequence: CASRAQGENIQYF.

A note on this clonotype: A junction end diverges from the germline sequence, so it may reflect a read error. The chain is built from TRBV10-2 and TRBJ1-5; weak D call: TRBD1 (6 bases). This CDR3 is built from 13 residues. Germline CDR1 is WSHSY and CDR2 is SAAADI. The CDR3 sequence: CASRQGSGQSQHF. Here the CDR3 DNA reads TGCGCCAGCAGACAGGGTTCGGGTCAGTCCCAGCATTTT.

The table lists this clonotype with a few counts. This chain uses TRBV15 with TRBJ2-7; D is undetermined. CDR3 length: 14 amino acids. Trimming removed 1 base from V and 1 base from J, with 8 bases in between. Germline CDR1 reads LNHNV; CDR2 reads YYDKDF (reference sequence). CDR3 amino acids: CATSRGKGSYEQYF. CDR3 coding DNA: TGTGCCACCAGCAGAGGGAAAGGTTCCTACGAGCAGTACTTC.

The chain links TRBV29-1 to TRBJ2-7, with a possible D match to TRBD1 (6 bases). V was pared by 0 bases and J by 0 bases, with 9 bases between. Germline CDR1 SQVTM, CDR2 ANQGSEA. The CDR3 is made up of 14 amino acids. CDR3 nucleotide sequence: TGCAGCGTTGAAGATGACAGGAGCTCCTACGAGCAGTACTTC. Its protein is CSVEDDRSSYEQYF.

In its sample, this clonotype was seen a few times. In DNA, the CDR3 is TGTGCCACCAGTGACCGACGGACTAGCGGGATCACAGATACGCAGTATTTT. Translated, it gives CATSDRRTSGITDTQYF. The V and J genes are TRBV24-1 and TRBJ2-3, with 12 bases lining up with TRBD2. The germline CDR1 and CDR2 sequences are KGHDR and SFDVKD. This CDR3 is built from 17 residues. V gave up 4 bases and J gave up 2 bases; unmatched junction bases: 6.

This clonotype came up a few times. The chain is built from TRBV12-3 or TRBV12-4 and TRBJ1-2; possibly TRBD1 for D (5 bases). Trimming cost V 7 bases and J 4 bases, with 7 bases left between them. The CDR3 consists of 11 residues. The CDR3 here is CASIDSYGYTF. For the CDR3, the DNA is TGTGCCAGCATTGACAGCTATGGCTACACCTTC.

The V call is TRBV5-1, the J call TRBJ1-6; 11 nucleotides match TRBD1. V was clipped by 4 bases and J by 8 bases; unmatched bases: 8. CDR1 SGHRS and CDR2 YFSETQ come from the germline V gene. The CDR3 length is 16 residues. The CDR3 loop is CASSPWTGGRDSPLHF. CDR3 in DNA: TGCGCCAGCAGCCCTTGGACAGGGGGCAGGGATTCACCCCTCCACTTT.

V is TRBV24-1 and J is TRBJ1-5; 9 bases line up with TRBD1. Germline V gene sequence: CDR1 KGHDR, CDR2 SFDVKD. This CDR3 spans 15 amino acids. J gave up 9 bases and V 9 bases, and 14 bases lay outside the gene matches. DNA for the CDR3: TGTGCCACCTGCAGCCGGGACAGGGTTCTCCTGCCCCAGCATTTT. Residues: CATCSRDRVLLPQHF.

The CDR3 nucleotides are TGCAGCGTGACCGGACAGCCGAACACTGAAGCTTTCTTT. Translating gives CSVTGQPNTEAFF. The chain combines TRBV29-1 with TRBJ1-1, with D possibly matching TRBD1 (6 bases). Trimming pared 6 bases from V and 1 base from J, leaving 12 bases between. Germline lookup yields CDR1 SQVTM and CDR2 ANQGSEA. The CDR3 is 13 residues long.

This clonotype has a handful of counts. The chain is built from TRBV24-1 and TRBJ2-7; D may be TRBD1 or TRBD2 (5 bases each). This CDR3 has 22 residues. CDR1 and CDR2 from the germline V gene are KGHDR and SFDVKD. The V end lost 2 bases, the J end lost 3 bases, and 34 bases lay between the germline ends. In DNA form, the CDR3 reads TGTGCCACCAGTGATTCTAAGCCCGATTATACAGACTCTGAAGGGGAGCACTACGAGCAGTACTTC. Translation: CATSDSKPDYTDSEGEHYEQYF.

The chain uses TRBV20-1 and TRBJ1-5, with a tentative D call TRBD1 (6 bases). Germline V gene sequence: CDR1 DFQATT, CDR2 SNEGSKA (reference sequence). Trimming pared 3 bases from V and 3 bases from J, leaving 12 bases between. The CDR3 spans 14 residues. The CDR3 loop is CSARGSGVNQPQHF. The CDR3 region has the DNA TGCAGTGCTAGGGGTTCAGGGGTCAATCAGCCCCAGCATTTT.

Concerning this clonotype: One end of the junction fails to match germline, which may point to a read error. This chain connects TRBV12-3 or TRBV12-4 to TRBJ2-7; a possible D gene is TRBD2 (6 bases). The last part of the DNA fits TRBJ2-5 better; the J call may be wrong. The CDR3 is 13 amino acids. CDR3 coding DNA: TGTGCCAACAGTTTTGTCGGGGGAGAGACCCAGTACTTC. Translating gives CANSFVGGETQYF.

Details on this clonotype: A read error may explain this, as a much larger clone is one base away. V and J are TRBV29-1 and TRBJ1-5; D is ambiguous. The V end was cut by 4 bases, the J end by 5 bases, with 12 bases between. The CDR3 has 13 amino acids. Germline assignment: CDR1 SQVTM and CDR2 ANQGSEA. The CDR3 reads CSVGMGVDQPQHF. The DNA for the CDR3 is TGCAGCGTTGGGATGGGAGTGGATCAGCCCCAGCATTTT.

This chain uses TRBV10-3 with TRBJ2-1, with D uncertain. Germline loops: CDR1 ENHRY, CDR2 SYGVKD. Trimming stripped 3 bases from V and 7 bases from J, with 16 bases between. The CDR3 is 15 amino acids. CDR3 DNA: TGTGCCATCAGTGACCCCCGACGGGCCGAGAATGAGCAGTTCTTC. Its translation is CAISDPRRAENEQFF.

This clonotype was detected a few times. The rearrangement joins TRBV6-1 to TRBJ2-3, with D possibly matching TRBD2 (6 bases). Trimming shortened V by 3 bases and J by 4 bases, and 11 bases separated the two germline ends. This CDR3 spans 14 amino acids. The germline V gene has CDR1 MNHNS and CDR2 SASEGT. The CDR3 DNA reads TGTGCCAGCAGTGACTGGGCGGGGCCAGATACGCAGTATTTT. Protein: CASSDWAGPDTQYF.

This clonotype occurred a few times. This sequence joins TRBV19 and TRBJ2-2; TRBD2 is a possible D gene (5 bases). Between the trimmed V and J ends, which lost 7 bases and 3 bases, there was a span of 12 bases. This CDR3 is 14 amino acids long. The germline CDR1 and CDR2 sequences are LNHDA and SQIVND (reference sequence). The CDR3 reads CASNRGRYTGELFF. DNA for the CDR3: TGTGCCAGTAATAGAGGGCGGTACACCGGGGAGCTGTTTTTT.

The chain is built from TRBV20-1 and TRBJ1-1, with no clear D. The germline gives CDR1 DFQATT, CDR2 SNEGSKA (reference sequence). This CDR3 has 13 amino acids. Trimming removed 0 bases at V and 4 bases at J, with 9 bases between. In DNA form, the CDR3 reads TGCAGTGCTAGAGACGGTTTGAGCACTGAAGCTTTCTTT. Its translation is CSARDGLSTEAFF.

Only a few counts were recorded for this clonotype. This chain links TRBV28 with TRBJ2-7; 8 bases map to TRBD1. CDR1 and CDR2 (germline): MDHEN, SYDVKM. The V gene end was trimmed by 3 bases and the J gene end by 6 bases; junction bases not matched to a gene: 1. The CDR3 runs 12 residues. CDR3 loop: CASSFRGLEQYF. As DNA, the CDR3 is TGTGCCAGCAGTTTCAGGGGGCTCGAGCAGTACTTC.

This chain links TRBV20-1 with TRBJ2-6; D unclear. With 4 bases removed from V and 0 bases from J, the gap between germline ends came to 4 bases. Germline V gene sequence: CDR1 DFQATT, CDR2 SNEGSKA (reference sequence). The CDR3 spans 13 residues. CDR3 residues: CSATLSGANVLTF. For the CDR3, the DNA is TGCAGTGCTACCCTCTCTGGGGCCAACGTCCTGACTTTC.

This clonotype was observed a few times. The chain is built from TRBV10-3 and TRBJ2-7; D gene ambiguous. V was trimmed by 6 bases and J by 5 bases, leaving 8 bases between them. CDR1 and CDR2 (germline): ENHRY, SYGVKD. The CDR3 totals 11 residues. The CDR3 protein is CAIRARDEQYF. The CDR3 DNA reads as TGTGCCATCAGGGCCCGGGACGAGCAGTACTTC.

V gene TRBV7-8 combines with J gene TRBJ2-1, with a weak D call TRBD1 (6 bases). This CDR3 is 16 amino acids long. CDR1 SGHVS and CDR2 FQNEAQ come from the germline V gene. V was shortened by 1 base and J by 12 bases, with 22 bases between the two germline ends. CDR3 DNA sequence: TGTGCCAGCAGCTTAGTCACACCACAGGGTGACGATGGGCAGTTCTTC. It translates to CASSLVTPQGDDGQFF.